The source of this T cell receptor beta chain is a study of identifying expanded T cells in peripheral blood. Study-level findings and limits: About 1.2 clones differed between technical replicates, versus about 17 and 20 over time. Variance in clone template counts between two-week samples significantly increased with total template count across all healthy donors.

Germline CDR1 and CDR2: MDHEN and SYDVKM. J lost 0 bases, V lost 6 bases, and 6 bases had no gene match. The CDR3 sequence is 16 residues long. The protocol was immunoSEQ multiplex PCR, while the TCRdb copy is restricted to in-frame clones and leaves out a portion. In the table there are tens of thousands of clones, about four fifths of which are singletons. Healthy donors had no documented immune events, such as infections, while sampled. This clone was seen a few times. The antigen is unknown. Sequenced input: blood. This clonotype was sampled from a person between 18 and 75 years old in good health. The chain carries TRBV28 and TRBJ2-1, with 9 bases fitting TRBD2. DNA for the CDR3: TGTGCCAGCAGGAAAGCGGGAGGTCTCTCCTACAATGAGCAGTTCTTC. Protein: CASRKAGGLSYNEQFF. The whole variable domain, filled in from reference TRBV28 and TRBJ2-1, reads DVKVTQSSRYLVKRTGEKVFLECVQDMDHENMFWYRQDPGLGLRLIYFSYDVKMKEKGDIPEGYSVSREKKERFSLILESASTNQTSMYLCASRKAGGLSYNEQFFGPGTRLTVL.